This entry is about one T cell receptor beta chain. No antigen is known for it. Germline V CDR1 and CDR2: SGHRS, YFSETQ. The CDR3 runs 14 residues. The V end was cut by 4 bases, the J end by 0 bases, with 9 bases between. The data are from a study of beta chain features in type 1 diabetes. Regarding the study as a whole: In comparison with healthy donors, patients had naive, central memory and Treg TCRB repertoires that appeared more similar. In every one of the four CD4+ subsets, TCRB CDR3s were moderately but significantly shorter in Type 1 diabetes patients.

The entirety of the isolated RNA underwent reverse transcription, so expressed TCRB transcripts were sequenced. Method: immunoSEQ multiplex PCR; TCRdb's copy keeps in-frame clones and lacks some. The data show 550,000 to 850,000 clones, about an eighth seen once. What was sequenced was naive CD4+ T cells from blood. J is TRBJ2-3 and V is TRBV5-1; D is perhaps TRBD2 (6 bases). This clonotype originated in a man aged 18 to 35 with type 1 diabetes. CDR3 region: CASSQGLSTDTQYF. For the CDR3, the DNA is TGCGCCAGCAGCCAGGGACTCAGCACAGATACGCAGTATTTT.